This T cell receptor (beta chain) is drawn from a study of blood T cell repertoires in COVID-19. Study-wide background: COVID-19 samples from acute and convalescent phases originated in the United States, Italy and Spain.

Study processing details: Nucleated cell counts were estimated from reference gene primer amplification. Assay: immunoSEQ multiplex PCR; the TCRdb copy retains only in-frame clones and omits some. Clonal size and the V and J genes are those of that table, whereas D and trimming came from the DNA. The sample contains roughly 30,000 clones, about 90% of which appear only once. V was cut by 1 base and J by 0 bases, with 13 bases left in between. Germline CDR1 SGHDN, CDR2 FVKESK. The CDR3 contains 17 residues. The source of this sequence is a human donor in a cohort sampled during active COVID-19. The chain uses TRBV14 and TRBJ1-3, with D perhaps matching TRBD1 (6 bases). The sample was peripheral blood. This CDR3 is CASSQVQGHFSGNTIYF. CDR3 DNA: TGTGCCAGCAGCCAAGTCCAGGGACACTTCTCTGGAAACACCATATATTTT.